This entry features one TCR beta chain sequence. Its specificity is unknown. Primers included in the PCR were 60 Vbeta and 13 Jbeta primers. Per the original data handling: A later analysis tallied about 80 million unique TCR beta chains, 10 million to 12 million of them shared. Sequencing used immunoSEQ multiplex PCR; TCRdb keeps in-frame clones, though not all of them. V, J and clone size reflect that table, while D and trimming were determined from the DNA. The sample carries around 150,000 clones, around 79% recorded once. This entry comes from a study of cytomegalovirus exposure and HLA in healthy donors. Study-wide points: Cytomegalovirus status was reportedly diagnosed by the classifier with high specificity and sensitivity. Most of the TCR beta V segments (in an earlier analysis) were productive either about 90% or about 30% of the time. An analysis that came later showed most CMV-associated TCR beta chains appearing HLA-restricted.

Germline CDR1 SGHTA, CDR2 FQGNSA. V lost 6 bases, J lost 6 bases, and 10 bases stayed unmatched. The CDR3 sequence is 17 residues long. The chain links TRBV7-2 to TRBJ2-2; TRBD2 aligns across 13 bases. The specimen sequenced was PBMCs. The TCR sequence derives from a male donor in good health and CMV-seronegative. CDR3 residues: CASRGGTSGDWAGELFF. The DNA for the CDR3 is TGTGCCAGCAGGGGGGGGACTAGCGGGGATTGGGCCGGGGAGCTGTTTTTT.